This T cell receptor (beta chain) came from a study of Ad26.COV2.S vaccination and SARS-CoV-2 variants. Whole-study context: Once, or twice with 56 days between doses, Ad26.COV2.S was given intramuscularly.

Regarding this clone: The antigen is unknown.

Some clones are missing from TCRdb's copy, which holds only in-frame ones; the method was immunoSEQ multiplex PCR. Of 450,000 to 550,000 clones in the sample, 70% to 90% were seen once. Study findings and constraints: Whether participants received vaccine or placebo, their non-spike TCR breadth was similar.

Regarding treatment: some 19 received Ad26.COV2.S at low or high dose, single or two shots; a few received placebo; per-sample allocation not given. Sampling took place 63 days after the first vaccine or placebo injection. Boston supplied an adult donor aged 18-55 years. Germline CDR1 and CDR2: SGHRS and YFSETQ. The germline V and J ends were trimmed by 3 bases and 4 bases, with 10 bases remaining between them. The CDR3 consists of 13 residues. Source: peripheral blood, taken in a trial of Ad26.COV2.S vaccine versus placebo. The chain uses TRBV5-1 and TRBJ2-5; no reliable D call. This receptor was obtained from a person between 18 and 65 years old who received the Ad26.COV2.S COVID-19 vaccine or a placebo. This CDR3 is CASSYTLGETQYF. The CDR3 DNA is TGCGCCAGCAGCTACACATTGGGAGAGACCCAGTACTTC.